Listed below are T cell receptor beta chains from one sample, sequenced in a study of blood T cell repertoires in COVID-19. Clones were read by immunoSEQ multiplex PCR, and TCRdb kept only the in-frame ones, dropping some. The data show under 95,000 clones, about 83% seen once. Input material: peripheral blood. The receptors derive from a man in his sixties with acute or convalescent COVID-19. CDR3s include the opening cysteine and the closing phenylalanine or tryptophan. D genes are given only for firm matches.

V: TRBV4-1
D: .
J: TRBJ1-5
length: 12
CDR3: CASSQGGQPQHF
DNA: TGCGCCAGCAGCCAAGGGGGCCAGCCCCAGCATTTT

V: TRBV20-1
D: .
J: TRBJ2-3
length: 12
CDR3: CSASFEGRQEYF
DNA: TGCAGTGCTAGTTTTGAGGGGAGACAGGAGTATTTT

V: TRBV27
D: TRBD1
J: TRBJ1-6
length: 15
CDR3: CASSLRDRAYSPLHF
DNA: TGTGCCAGCAGTTTACGGGACAGAGCGTATTCACCCCTCCACTTT

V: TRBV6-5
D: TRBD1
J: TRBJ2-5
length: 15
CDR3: CASSPGTGEPETQYF
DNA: TGTGCCAGCAGTCCAGGGACAGGCGAACCAGAGACCCAGTACTTC

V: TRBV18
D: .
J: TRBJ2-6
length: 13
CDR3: CASSNSGANVLTF
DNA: TGTGCCAGCTCTAACTCTGGGGCCAACGTCCTGACTTTC

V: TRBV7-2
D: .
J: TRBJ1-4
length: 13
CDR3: CASSFPGSGKLFF
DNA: TGTGCCAGCAGCTTCCCCGGCTCAGGAAAACTGTTTTTT

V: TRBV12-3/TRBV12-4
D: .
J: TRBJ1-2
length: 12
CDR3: CASRGALGGYTF
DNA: TGTGCCAGCAGGGGGGCCCTGGGGGGCTACACCTTC

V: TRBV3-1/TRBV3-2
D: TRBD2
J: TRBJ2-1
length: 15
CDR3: CASSQVGGYHNEQFF
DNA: TGTGCCAGCAGCCAAGTGGGGGGGTATCACAATGAGCAGTTCTTC

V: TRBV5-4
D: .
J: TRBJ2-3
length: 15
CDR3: CASSTQGGGIDTQYF
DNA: TGTGCCAGCAGCACACAAGGAGGTGGGATAGATACGCAGTATTTT

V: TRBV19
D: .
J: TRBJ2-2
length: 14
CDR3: CASSVEGRTGELFF
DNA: TGTGCCAGTAGTGTGGAGGGCAGGACCGGGGAGCTGTTTTTT

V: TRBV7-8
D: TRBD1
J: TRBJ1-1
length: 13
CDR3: CASSPTGATEAFF
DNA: TGTGCCAGCAGCCCGACAGGGGCGACTGAAGCTTTCTTT

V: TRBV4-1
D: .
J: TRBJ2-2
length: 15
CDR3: CASSHGLKNTGELFF
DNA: TGCGCCAGCAGCCATGGCCTGAAGAACACCGGGGAGCTGTTTTTT